This T cell receptor (beta chain) appears in the sequencing data of a study of metastatic and nonmetastatic thyroid tumors. At the level of the study: Thyroid patients, malignant and benign, had repertoires compared across blood and tumor or nodule tissue.

Study-wide points: It was reported that TCR beta diversity was significantly higher in malignant thyroid tumors than benign nodules, in blood and tumor.

The CDR3 spans 14 residues. V gave up 6 bases and J gave up 6 bases, with 17 bases separating them. Per the germline V gene, CDR1 is SNHLY and CDR2 is FYNNEI. Thyroid surgery took place with no prior treatment in any patient. Methods used by the authors: Clinicopathological groups of papillary thyroid cancer showed CDR3 differences that were used to build a distant-metastasis classifier. TCRdb re-clonotyped the PCR reads via MiXCR. TCRdb, rather than the study authors, made the V and J calls. The sample holds under 15,000 clones; about 23% are singletons and the top ten take 3.6%. As regards this clone: Its antigen is still unknown.

The chain employs TRBV2 and TRBJ1-2, with a tentative D call TRBD1 (6 bases). The material sequenced was blood. This receptor was taken from a female donor with papillary thyroid cancer or a benign thyroid nodule (not recorded which). Some clones in this sample may be carry-over from other donors' samples. Here the CDR3 reads CASSAWTGGDGYTF. For the CDR3, the DNA is TGTGCCAGCAGCGCGTGGACGGGGGGCGATGGCTACACCTTC.